Below are 23 T cell receptor beta chains sequenced from a single sample in a study of T cells after yellow fever vaccination. TCRdb fed the 5' RACE reads into MiXCR, producing one record per CDR3 protein. Of about 400,000 distinct CDR3 sequences in the sample, approximately 6% were seen once. This sample comprised PBMCs, obtained 5 days after the yellow fever booster vaccination. The receptors here all came from a man aged 30-40 years who received the YFV17D yellow fever vaccine.

The table lists this clonotype with a few counts. This sequence joins TRBV30 and TRBJ2-7; 7 nucleotides agree with TRBD2. CDR3 length equals 13 residues. Germline lookup yields CDR1 GTSNPN and CDR2 SVGIG (reference sequence). The ends lost 1 base at V and 1 base at J; junction bases unmatched: 1. CDR3: CAWSGTRSYEQYF. In DNA, the CDR3 is TGTGCCTGGAGTGGGACTAGGTCCTACGAGCAGTACTTC.

The table lists this clonotype with many counts. CDR3 nucleotide sequence: TGTGCCAGCAGTATTCAGTACACTGAAGCTTTCTTT. Translation: CASSIQYTEAFF. The chain has TRBV6-6 and TRBJ1-1; D is ambiguous. Germline loops: CDR1 MNHNY, CDR2 SVGAGI (reference sequence). The CDR3 covers 12 residues. The germline V and J ends were trimmed by 5 bases and 3 bases, with 7 bases remaining between them.

The sample holds a few counts of this clonotype. The V gene is TRBV7-2, the J gene TRBJ2-1; 10 nucleotides line up with TRBD2. Germline CDR1 SGHTA, CDR2 FQGNSA. V dropped 1 base and J dropped 2; count of bases not matched to a gene: 2. This CDR3 has 16 amino acids. The CDR3 loop reads CASSLVAGGTYNEQFF. The CDR3 nucleotides read TGTGCCAGCAGCTTAGTAGCGGGGGGAACCTACAATGAGCAGTTCTTC.

This clonotype was recorded a few times. The J gene is TRBJ2-4, the V gene TRBV4-3; 9 bases map to TRBD1. The ends lost 4 bases at V and 4 bases at J; junction bases unmatched: 8. Per germline, CDR1 LGHNA and CDR2 YSLEER. The CDR3 totals 16 residues. CDR3 DNA sequence: TGCGCCAGCAGCCCCGACAGGGGGACAGCTAAAAACATTCAGTACTTC. This gives the protein CASSPDRGTAKNIQYF.

This clonotype was picked up a small number of times. The chain combines TRBV6-4 with TRBJ2-6; D gene ambiguous. V gave up 3 bases and J gave up 3 bases, with 6 bases separating them. Germline lookup yields CDR1 MRHNA and CDR2 SNTAGT. This CDR3 is 14 amino acids long. The CDR3 spells CASSEGFGANVLTF. The CDR3 region has the DNA TGTGCCAGCAGTGAGGGATTTGGGGCCAACGTCCTGACTTTC.

The rearrangement joins TRBV15 to TRBJ2-3, with D tentatively TRBD1 (6 bases). CDR3 size: 15 residues. The V end lost 5 bases, the J end lost 0 bases, and 12 bases lay between the germline ends. Germline V gene sequence: CDR1 LNHNV, CDR2 YYDKDF (reference sequence). The DNA for the CDR3 is TGTGCCACCAGCCGTGGGACAACTAGCACAGATACGCAGTATTTT. Its protein is CATSRGTTSTDTQYF.

This clonotype showed up many times. V and J are TRBV27 and TRBJ2-1; 14 bases are shared with TRBD2. Germline V gene data show CDR1 as MNHEY and CDR2 as SMNVEV (reference sequence). The CDR3 length is 16 residues. Losses at the gene ends were 7 bases for V and 6 bases for J; bases not matched to a gene: 8. The CDR3 bases are TGTGCCAGCACCACATTGGGACTAGCGGGAGCCAATGAGCAGTTCTTC. It specifies CASTTLGLAGANEQFF.

This clonotype was counted ten times or more. This rearrangement joins TRBV20-1 to TRBJ2-7; D gene ambiguous. This CDR3 contains 13 residues. Germline-derived CDR1 and CDR2 are DFQATT and SNEGSKA (reference sequence). Trimming removed 8 bases at V and 1 base at J, with 15 bases between. CDR3 nucleotide sequence: TGCAGTTACGGTCTTGGCTTATCCTACGAGCAGTACTTC. It translates to CSYGLGLSYEQYF.

This clonotype was counted between two and nine times. The chain links TRBV6-5 to TRBJ2-3; TRBD2 is a possible D gene (6 bases). From germline, CDR1 is MNHEY and CDR2 SVGAGI. Trimming took off 0 bases at V and 0 bases at J, with 7 bases between the two ends. The CDR3 covers 15 residues. The CDR3 is CASSYSSGSTDTQYF. CDR3 nucleotide sequence: TGTGCCAGCAGTTACTCCAGCGGGAGCACAGATACGCAGTATTTT.

This clonotype has a handful of counts. This chain links TRBV5-1 with TRBJ2-5; 7 nucleotides match TRBD2. V was clipped by 0 bases and J by 2 bases; unmatched bases: 4. The CDR3 is 15 amino acids. Germline lookup yields CDR1 SGHRS and CDR2 YFSETQ. The CDR3 region is CASSLAGGVQETQYF. CDR3 bases: TGCGCCAGCAGCTTGGCTGGGGGGGTACAAGAGACCCAGTACTTC.

This clonotype has only a few counts. CDR3 sequence: CAISGEESDTQYF. CDR3 nucleotide sequence: TGTGCCATCAGTGGGGAGGAATCAGATACGCAGTATTTT. This chain joins TRBV10-3 and TRBJ2-3, with D possibly being TRBD2 (6 bases). The CDR3 covers 13 residues. Germline lookup yields CDR1 ENHRY and CDR2 SYGVKD. Trimming pared 4 bases from V and 4 bases from J, leaving 9 bases between.

This clonotype was recorded a few times. The rearrangement joins TRBV20-1 to TRBJ2-3; 9 bases line up with TRBD1. CDR1 DFQATT and CDR2 SNEGSKA come from the germline V gene (reference sequence). This CDR3 contains 14 residues. Trimming cost V 5 bases and J 4 bases; bases outside gene matches: 7. The DNA for the CDR3 is TGCAGTGCTGGCGGGACAGGGTGGCCAGATACGCAGTATTTT. Translated, it gives CSAGGTGWPDTQYF.

This clonotype was counted between two and nine times. The chain recombines TRBV20-1 with TRBJ2-1, with D perhaps TRBD2 (6 bases). V lost 1 base and J lost 0, with 13 bases in between. In germline, CDR1 is DFQATT, CDR2 SNEGSKA (reference sequence). This CDR3 comprises 16 residues. The CDR3 DNA sequence: TGCAGTGCTAGAGTGGCGGGACCGGACTCCTACAATGAGCAGTTCTTC. Amino acid sequence: CSARVAGPDSYNEQFF.

In DNA, the CDR3 is TGTGCCAGCAGCCGCAGGGTCTACAACACAGATACGCAGTATTTT. Translation gives CASSRRVYNTDTQYF. The chain recombines TRBV11-2 with TRBJ2-3, with D perhaps TRBD1 (5 bases). Trimming stripped 5 bases from V and 2 bases from J, with 14 bases between. Germline CDR1 is SGHAT and CDR2 is FQNNGV. CDR3 size: 15 residues.

The chain has TRBV6-2 or TRBV6-3 and TRBJ2-1; D uncertain. Germline loops: CDR1 MNHEY, CDR2 SVGEGT. The length of the CDR3 is 14 residues. V was cut by 2 bases and J by 7 bases, with 12 bases left in between. As DNA, the CDR3 is TGTGCCAGCAGTTACCAGACGACCGAGAATGAGCAGTTCTTC. It encodes CASSYQTTENEQFF.

This clonotype turned up a few times. V is TRBV20-1 and J is TRBJ2-5; a weak D match, TRBD2 (6 bases). The V end lost 3 bases, the J end lost 1 base, and 15 bases lay between the germline ends. Germline CDR1 reads DFQATT; CDR2 reads SNEGSKA (reference sequence). This CDR3 is 15 amino acids long. The CDR3 region is CSARSRTTIQETQYF. CDR3 nucleotides: TGCAGTGCTAGGAGCCGGACTACCATCCAAGAGACCCAGTACTTC.

V gene TRBV5-8 combines with J gene TRBJ2-4, with D perhaps matching TRBD2 (5 bases). Germline CDR1 SGHTS, CDR2 YDEGEE. The CDR3 has 16 amino acids. Trimming shortened V by 0 bases and J by 8 bases, and 18 bases separated the two germline ends. The CDR3 nucleotides are TGTGCCAGCAGCTTGGCCTTAACCGCGGGTATAGACATTCAGTACTTC. This translates into CASSLALTAGIDIQYF.

This clonotype was seen a few times. The CDR3 sequence is CASSPGTSTKTQYF. In DNA form, the CDR3 reads TGTGCCAGCAGTCCCGGGACTAGCACAAAGACCCAGTACTTC. The rearrangement uses TRBV27 and TRBJ2-5; 9 nucleotides match TRBD2. This CDR3 is built from 14 residues. Looked up from germline, CDR1 is MNHEY and CDR2 is SMNVEV (reference sequence). Trimming took 5 bases from V and 6 from J; bases not matched to a gene: 7.

The table lists this clonotype with many counts. The J gene is TRBJ2-3, the V gene TRBV11-2; TRBD2 might be the D (6 bases). Germline V gives CDR1 SGHAT, CDR2 FQNNGV. There are 12 residues in the CDR3. V gave up 1 base and J gave up 13 bases, with 12 bases separating them. CDR3 sequence reads: CASSLGAGKEYF. DNA for the CDR3: TGTGCCAGCAGCTTAGGGGCGGGAAAGGAGTATTTT.

This clonotype has at least ten counts. V usage is TRBV9 and J usage is TRBJ2-1; the match to TRBD1 covers 8 bases. The CDR3 is 15 residues long. V dropped 6 bases and J dropped 5; count of bases not matched to a gene: 10. Germline loops: CDR1 SGDLS, CDR2 YYNGEE. The CDR3 DNA sequence: TGTGCCAGCACCCCACCAGGGGGCCTGAACAATGAGCAGTTCTTC. Its translation is CASTPPGGLNNEQFF.

The chain employs TRBV5-5 and TRBJ1-2; D is perhaps TRBD1 (6 bases). Germline CDR1 reads SGHKS; CDR2 reads YYEKEE (reference sequence). Trimming left V 5 bases short and J 4 bases short, with 18 bases between. This CDR3 comprises 15 residues. CDR3 protein: CASSQDRISFYGYTF. The DNA of the CDR3 is TGTGCCAGCAGTCAAGACAGGATATCGTTCTATGGCTACACCTTC.

The sample holds a few counts of this clonotype. The chain has TRBV29-1 and TRBJ2-1; 7 positions agree with TRBD1. V gave up 5 bases and J gave up 6 bases; unmatched junction bases: 4. Germline CDR1 and CDR2: SQVTM and ANQGSEA. The CDR3 covers 12 residues. This CDR3 is CSVTGALNEQFF. CDR3 in DNA: TGCAGCGTTACAGGGGCGCTCAATGAGCAGTTCTTC.

This clonotype has only a few counts. Written as DNA, the CDR3 is TGTGCCAGCAGCTTAAAAGAGATAAGCCTAGAGGAGGTGTATTGCTCCTACGAGCAGTACTTC. This translates into CASSLKEISLEEVYCSYEQYF. The rearrangement joins TRBV7-3 to TRBJ2-7; D might be TRBD2 (5 bases). The CDR3 contains 21 residues. V lost 1 base, J lost 0 bases, and 28 bases lay in between. Germline CDR1 reads SGHTA; CDR2 reads FQGTGA.